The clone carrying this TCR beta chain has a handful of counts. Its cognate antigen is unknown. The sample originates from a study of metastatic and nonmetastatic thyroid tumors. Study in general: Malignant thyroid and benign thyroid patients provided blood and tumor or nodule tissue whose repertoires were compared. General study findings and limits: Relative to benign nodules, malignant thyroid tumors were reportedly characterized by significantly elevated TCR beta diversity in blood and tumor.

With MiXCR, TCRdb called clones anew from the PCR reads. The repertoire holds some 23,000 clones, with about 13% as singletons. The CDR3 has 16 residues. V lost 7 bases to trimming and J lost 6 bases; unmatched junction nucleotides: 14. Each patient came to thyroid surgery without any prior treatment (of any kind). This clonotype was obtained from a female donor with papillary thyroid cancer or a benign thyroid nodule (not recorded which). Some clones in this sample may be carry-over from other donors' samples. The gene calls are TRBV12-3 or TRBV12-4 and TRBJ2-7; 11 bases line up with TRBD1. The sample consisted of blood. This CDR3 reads CASIPLGRTGGCEQYF. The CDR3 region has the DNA TGTGCCAGCATCCCCCTGGGGCGGACAGGGGGCTGCGAGCAGTACTTC.